This is a list of T cell receptor beta chains from one sample in a study of OX40 agonist ivuxolimab in advanced cancers. The repertoire was sequenced with immunoSEQ multiplex PCR; TCRdb's copy has only in-frame clones and lacks some. Of some 80,000 clones in the sample, about 88% are singletons; the top ten hold around 0.4%. This specimen consisted of CD4+ or CD8+ T cells sorted from blood, obtained in a trial of the OX40 agonist ivuxolimab. The receptors originated from an adult with an advanced solid tumor such as melanoma, head and neck, liver or kidney cancer. The CDR3 runs from the conserved cysteine through the conserved F or W. A D gene is named only where the DNA matches it firmly. The size of a clone is reported for some rows only, either as once, few or many, or as a class for expanded clones.

D | size | length | J | V | DNA | CDR3
TRBD2 | NA | 17 | TRBJ2-3 | TRBV11-3 | TGTGCCAGCAGCTTACTGGTCGCGGGAGGGTCCACAGATACGCAGTATTTT | CASSLLVAGGSTDTQYF
NA | few | 15 | TRBJ2-2 | TRBV4-2 | TGTGCCAGCAGCCAAGATAGGGGGAACACCGGGGAGCTGTTTTTT | CASSQDRGNTGELFF
NA | NA | 14 | TRBJ1-1 | TRBV2 | TGTGCCAGCAGGAGACCAACAGGGTCCACTGAAGCTTTCTTT | CASRRPTGSTEAFF
NA | NA | 11 | TRBJ1-1 | TRBV20-1 | TGCAGTGCTGGGGGGGACACTGAAGCTTTCTTT | CSAGGDTEAFF
NA | NA | 12 | TRBJ2-3 | TRBV6-1 | TGTGCCAGCAGCAGGGAATCCGATACGCAGTATTTT | CASSRESDTQYF
NA | NA | 14 | TRBJ2-1 | TRBV10-3 | TGTGCCATCAGAGCGGGACAGGAGTACAATGAGCAGTTCTTC | CAIRAGQEYNEQFF
TRBD1 | NA | 19 | TRBJ2-3 | TRBV18 | TGTGCCAGCTCACCGAAAGTCCAGAATACAGGGGTCGGCACAGATACGCAGTATTTT | CASSPKVQNTGVGTDTQYF
NA | NA | 15 | TRBJ1-1 | TRBV7-2 | TGTGCCAGCAGCCAAAACCGGGGAAGCGACACTGAAGCTTTCTTT | CASSQNRGSDTEAFF
NA | few | 14 | TRBJ2-3 | TRBV9 | TGTGCCAGCAGCGTAGGGGATATGGCAGATACGCAGTATTTT | CASSVGDMADTQYF
NA | NA | 14 | TRBJ1-2 | TRBV19 | TGTGCCACCCAAGAGGACAGCCGTCTCTATGGCTACACCTTC | CATQEDSRLYGYTF
NA | NA | 13 | TRBJ1-1 | TRBV5-4 | TGTGCCAGCAGCTTGGACCCAGTGACTGAAGCTTTCTTT | CASSLDPVTEAFF
TRBD2 | NA | 13 | TRBJ2-7 | TRBV5-4 | TGTGCCACCAAAGCGGGAGGATTTTTAGAGCAGTACTTC | CATKAGGFLEQYF
NA | NA | 13 | TRBJ2-6 | TRBV12-5 | TGTGCTAGTGGTTTGTCGGGGGCCAACGTCCTGACTTTC | CASGLSGANVLTF
NA | NA | 16 | TRBJ2-1 | TRBV10-3 | TGTGCCATCAGTGGTCTAGCGGACAGCTCCTACAATGAGCAGTTCTTC | CAISGLADSSYNEQFF
NA | NA | 13 | TRBJ1-4 | TRBV2 | TGTGCCAGCAACCAGGGAAGTAATGAAAAACTGTTTTTT | CASNQGSNEKLFF
NA | NA | 16 | TRBJ2-2 | TRBV5-6 | TGTGCCAGCAGCTTGTACCGCGGAGGGAACACCGGGGAGCTGTTTTTT | CASSLYRGGNTGELFF